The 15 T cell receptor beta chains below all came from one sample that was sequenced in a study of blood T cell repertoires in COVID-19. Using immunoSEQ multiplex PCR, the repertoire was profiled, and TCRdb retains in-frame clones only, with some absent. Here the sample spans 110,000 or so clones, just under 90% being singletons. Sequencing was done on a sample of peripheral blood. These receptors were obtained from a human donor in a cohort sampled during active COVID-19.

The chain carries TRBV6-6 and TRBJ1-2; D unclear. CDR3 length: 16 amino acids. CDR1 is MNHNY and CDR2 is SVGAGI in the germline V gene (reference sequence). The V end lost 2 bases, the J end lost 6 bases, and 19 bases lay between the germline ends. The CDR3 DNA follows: TGTGCCAGCAGTTACGCGGCAGTGCTATCGGAGGATGGCTACACCTTC. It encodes CASSYAAVLSEDGYTF.

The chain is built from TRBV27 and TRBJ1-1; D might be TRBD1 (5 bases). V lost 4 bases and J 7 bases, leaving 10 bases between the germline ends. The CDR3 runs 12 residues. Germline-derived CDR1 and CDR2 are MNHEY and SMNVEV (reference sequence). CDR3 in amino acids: CASSSRQFEAFF. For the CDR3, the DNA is TGTGCCAGCAGTTCGCGACAGTTTGAAGCTTTCTTT.

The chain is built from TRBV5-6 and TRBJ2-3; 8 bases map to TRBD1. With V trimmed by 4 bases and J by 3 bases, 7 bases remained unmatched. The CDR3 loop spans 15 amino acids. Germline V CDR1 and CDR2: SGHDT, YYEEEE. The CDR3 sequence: CASSVGQGVTDTQYF. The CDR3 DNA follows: TGTGCCAGCAGCGTTGGACAGGGAGTTACAGATACGCAGTATTTT.

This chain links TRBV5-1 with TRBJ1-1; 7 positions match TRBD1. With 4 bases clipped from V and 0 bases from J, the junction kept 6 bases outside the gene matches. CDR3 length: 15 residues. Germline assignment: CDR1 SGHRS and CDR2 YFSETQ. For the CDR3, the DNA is TGCGCCAGCAGCCCCTCTCAGGGGGTGAACACTGAAGCTTTCTTT. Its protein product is CASSPSQGVNTEAFF.

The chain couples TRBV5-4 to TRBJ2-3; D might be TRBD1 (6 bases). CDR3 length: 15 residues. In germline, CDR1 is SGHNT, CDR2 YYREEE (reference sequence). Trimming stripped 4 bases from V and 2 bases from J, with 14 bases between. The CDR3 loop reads CASSRTTGTTDTQYF. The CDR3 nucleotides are TGTGCCAGCAGCAGGACCACAGGGACCACAGATACGCAGTATTTT.

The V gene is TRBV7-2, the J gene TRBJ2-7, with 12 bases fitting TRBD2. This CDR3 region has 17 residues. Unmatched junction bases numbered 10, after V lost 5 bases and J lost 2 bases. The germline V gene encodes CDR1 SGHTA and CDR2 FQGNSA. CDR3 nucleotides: TGTGCCAGCAGCCTGACTAGCGGGAGTGGCCGCGCCTACGAGCAGTACTTC. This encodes CASSLTSGSGRAYEQYF. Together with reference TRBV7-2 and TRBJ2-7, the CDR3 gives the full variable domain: GAGVSQSPSNKVTEKGKDVELRCDPISGHTALYWYRQSLGQGLEFLIYFQGNSAPDKSGLPSDRFSAERTGGSVSTLTIQRTQQEDSAVYLCASSLTSGSGRAYEQYFGPGTRLTVT.

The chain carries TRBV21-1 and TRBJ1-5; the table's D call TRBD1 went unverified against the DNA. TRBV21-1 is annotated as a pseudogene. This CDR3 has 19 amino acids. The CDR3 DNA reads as TGTGCCAGCAGCTCCCAAAAAGGCGAGACAGGGTTGAGCAATCAGCCCCAGCATTTT. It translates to CASSSQKGETGLSNQPQHF.

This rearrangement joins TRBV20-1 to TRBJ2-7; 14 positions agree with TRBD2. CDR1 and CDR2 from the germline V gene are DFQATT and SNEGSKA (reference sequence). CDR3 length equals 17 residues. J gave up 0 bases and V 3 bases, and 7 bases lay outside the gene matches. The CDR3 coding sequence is TGCAGTGCTAGTGGGACTAGCGGGGGCCTTAGCTCCTACGAGCAGTACTTC. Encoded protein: CSASGTSGGLSSYEQYF.

CDR3 region: CASRLAGAYEQYF. DNA for the CDR3: TGTGCCAGCAGGCTAGCGGGGGCTTACGAGCAGTACTTC. V gene TRBV5-4 combines with J gene TRBJ2-7, with 10 bases fitting TRBD2. CDR3 length: 13 residues. CDR1 and CDR2 (germline): SGHNT, YYREEE (reference sequence). V shed 5 bases, J shed 4 bases, and the junction held 3 bases outside the gene matches.

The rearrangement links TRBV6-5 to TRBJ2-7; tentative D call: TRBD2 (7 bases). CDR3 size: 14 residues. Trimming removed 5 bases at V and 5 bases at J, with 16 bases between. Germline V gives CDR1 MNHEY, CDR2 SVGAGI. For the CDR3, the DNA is TGTGCCAGCAGTCCCCTCCGGGGGGCCGACGAGCAGTACTTC. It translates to CASSPLRGADEQYF.

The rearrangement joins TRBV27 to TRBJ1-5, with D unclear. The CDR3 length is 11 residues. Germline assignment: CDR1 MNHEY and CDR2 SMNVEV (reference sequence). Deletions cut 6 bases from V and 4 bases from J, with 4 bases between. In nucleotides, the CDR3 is TGTGCCAGCAGATCTAATCAGCCCCAGCATTTT. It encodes CASRSNQPQHF.

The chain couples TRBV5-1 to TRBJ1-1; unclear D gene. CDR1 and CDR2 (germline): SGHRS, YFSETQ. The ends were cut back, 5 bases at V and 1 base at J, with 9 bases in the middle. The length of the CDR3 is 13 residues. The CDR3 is CASRISTNTEAFF. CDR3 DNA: TGCGCCAGCAGGATCTCTACGAACACTGAAGCTTTCTTT.

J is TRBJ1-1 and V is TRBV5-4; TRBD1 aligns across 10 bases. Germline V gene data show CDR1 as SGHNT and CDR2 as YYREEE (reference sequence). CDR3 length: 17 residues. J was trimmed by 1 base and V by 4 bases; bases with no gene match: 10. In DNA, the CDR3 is TGTGCCAGCAGCGGGGGGGACAGGGGAACGAGGAACACTGAAGCTTTCTTT. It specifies CASSGGDRGTRNTEAFF.

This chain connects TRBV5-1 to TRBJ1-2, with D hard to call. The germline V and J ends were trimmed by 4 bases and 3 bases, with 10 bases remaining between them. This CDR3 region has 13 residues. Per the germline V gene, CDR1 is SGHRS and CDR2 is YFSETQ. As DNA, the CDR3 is TGCGCCAGCAGCCCCCCAGGTTACTATGGCTACACCTTC. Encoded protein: CASSPPGYYGYTF.

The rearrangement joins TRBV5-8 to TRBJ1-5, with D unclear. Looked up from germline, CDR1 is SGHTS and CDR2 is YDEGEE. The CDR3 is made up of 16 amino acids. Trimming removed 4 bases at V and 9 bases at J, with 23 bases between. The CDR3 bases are TGTGCCAGCAGCGCAGGTTCGATCGTTCTGTTAGGGCCCCAGCATTTT. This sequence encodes CASSAGSIVLLGPQHF.